This record covers a single T cell receptor (beta chain). Its antigen is not known. The data derive from a study of a mutant IDH1 vaccine in newly diagnosed glioma. Study as a whole: Treated patients comprised around 60% males and 37.5% females, mean age roughly 43 years.

The repertoire was sequenced with immunoSEQ multiplex PCR; TCRdb's copy has only in-frame clones and lacks some. Of approximately 30,000 clones in the sample, about four fifths were seen once. Time point here: week 23, last vaccination. Every vaccination contained 300 ug of the mutant IDH1 20-mer peptide and was paired with topical imiquimod. There are 15 residues in the CDR3. V was pared by 2 bases and J by 3 bases, with 0 bases of the junction left unmatched. Germline CDR1 reads MNHNS; CDR2 reads SASEGT. The sequences come from PBMCs, collected from a glioma patient whose treatment included an IDH1 peptide vaccine. The chain combines TRBV6-1 with TRBJ2-1; 11 nucleotides align to TRBD2. This receptor was obtained from a woman aged 30 to 39 with glioma. CDR3: CASSELAGGYNEQFF. CDR3 nucleotide sequence: TGTGCCAGCAGTGAACTAGCGGGGGGCTACAATGAGCAGTTCTTC.